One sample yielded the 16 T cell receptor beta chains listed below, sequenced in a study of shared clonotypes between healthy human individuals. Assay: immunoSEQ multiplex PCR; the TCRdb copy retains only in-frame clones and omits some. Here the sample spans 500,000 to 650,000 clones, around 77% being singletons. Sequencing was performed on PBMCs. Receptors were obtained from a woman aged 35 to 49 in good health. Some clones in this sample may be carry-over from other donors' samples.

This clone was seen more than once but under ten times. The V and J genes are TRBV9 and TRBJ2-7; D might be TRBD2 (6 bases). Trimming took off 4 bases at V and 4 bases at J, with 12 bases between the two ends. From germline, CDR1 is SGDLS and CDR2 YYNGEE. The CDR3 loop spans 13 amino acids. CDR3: CASSSGLIYEQYF. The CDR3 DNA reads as TGTGCCAGCAGCTCGGGACTGATATACGAGCAGTACTTC.

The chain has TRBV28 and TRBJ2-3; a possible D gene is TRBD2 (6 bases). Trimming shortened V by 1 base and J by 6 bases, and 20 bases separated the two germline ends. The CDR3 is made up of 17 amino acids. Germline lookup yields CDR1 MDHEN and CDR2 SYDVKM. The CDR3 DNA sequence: TGTGCCAGCAGTTTATCGGACTACCCGCTCGTTGGGGATACGCAGTATTTT. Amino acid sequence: CASSLSDYPLVGDTQYF.

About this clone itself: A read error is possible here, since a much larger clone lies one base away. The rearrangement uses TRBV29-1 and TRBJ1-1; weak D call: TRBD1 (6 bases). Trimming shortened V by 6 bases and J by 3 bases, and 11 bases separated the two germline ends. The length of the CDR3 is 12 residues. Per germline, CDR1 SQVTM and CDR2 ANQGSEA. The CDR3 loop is CSVWRGDTEAFF. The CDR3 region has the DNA TGCAGCGTGTGGAGGGGGGACACTGAAGCTTTCTTT. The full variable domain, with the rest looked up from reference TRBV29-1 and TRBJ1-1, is SAVISQKPSRDICQRGTSLTIQCQVDSQVTMMFWYRQQPGQSLTLIATANQGSEATYESGFVIDKFPISRPNLTFSTLTVSNMSPEDSSIYLCSVWRGDTEAFFGQGTRLTVV.

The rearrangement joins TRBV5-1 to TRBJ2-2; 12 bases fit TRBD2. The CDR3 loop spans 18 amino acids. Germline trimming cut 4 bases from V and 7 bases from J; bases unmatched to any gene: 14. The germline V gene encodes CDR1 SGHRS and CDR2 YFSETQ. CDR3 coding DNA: TGCGCCAGCAGCCCCCGGCTAGCGGGAGGGCCCGGCGGCGGGGAGCTGTTTTTT. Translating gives CASSPRLAGGPGGGELFF. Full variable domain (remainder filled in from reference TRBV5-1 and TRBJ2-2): KAGVTQTPRYLIKTRGQQVTLSCSPISGHRSVSWYQQTPGQGLQFLFEYFSETQRNKGNFPGRFSGRQFSNSRSEMNVSTLELGDSALYLCASSPRLAGGPGGGELFFGEGSRLTVL.

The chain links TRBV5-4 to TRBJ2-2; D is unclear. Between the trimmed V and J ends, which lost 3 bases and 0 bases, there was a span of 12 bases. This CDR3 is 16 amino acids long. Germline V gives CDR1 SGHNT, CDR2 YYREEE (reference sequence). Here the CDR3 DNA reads TGTGCCAGCAGCTCCGGTGGAGACTCGAACACCGGGGAGCTGTTTTTT. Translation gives CASSSGGDSNTGELFF.

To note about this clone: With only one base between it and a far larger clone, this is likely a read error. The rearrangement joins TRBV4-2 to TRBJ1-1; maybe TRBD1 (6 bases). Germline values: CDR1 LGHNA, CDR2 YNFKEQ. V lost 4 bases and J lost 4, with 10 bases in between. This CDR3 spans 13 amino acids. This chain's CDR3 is CASSRGQSTEAFF. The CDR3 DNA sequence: TGTGCCAGCAGCCGAGGACAGAGCACTGAAGCTTTCTTT.

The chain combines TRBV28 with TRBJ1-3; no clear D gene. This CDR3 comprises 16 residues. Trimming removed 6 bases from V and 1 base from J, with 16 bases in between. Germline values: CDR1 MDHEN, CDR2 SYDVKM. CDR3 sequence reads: CASRAGGFKSGNTIYF. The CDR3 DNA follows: TGTGCCAGCAGAGCGGGAGGCTTCAAATCTGGAAACACCATATATTTT. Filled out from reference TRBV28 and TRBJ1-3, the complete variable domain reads DVKVTQSSRYLVKRTGEKVFLECVQDMDHENMFWYRQDPGLGLRLIYFSYDVKMKEKGDIPEGYSVSREKKERFSLILESASTNQTSMYLCASRAGGFKSGNTIYFGEGSWLTVV.

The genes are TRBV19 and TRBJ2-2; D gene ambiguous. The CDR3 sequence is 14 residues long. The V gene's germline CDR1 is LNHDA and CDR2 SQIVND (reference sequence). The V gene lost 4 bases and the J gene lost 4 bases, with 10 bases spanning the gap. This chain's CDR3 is CASSTLEPTGELFF. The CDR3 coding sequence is TGTGCCAGTAGTACCCTTGAACCCACCGGGGAGCTGTTTTTT.

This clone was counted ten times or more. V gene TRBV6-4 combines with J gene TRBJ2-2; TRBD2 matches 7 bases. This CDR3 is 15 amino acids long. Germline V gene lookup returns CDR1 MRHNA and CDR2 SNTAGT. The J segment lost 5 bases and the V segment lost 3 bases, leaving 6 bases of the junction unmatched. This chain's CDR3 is CASSEGGGDTGELFF. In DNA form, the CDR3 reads TGTGCCAGCAGTGAAGGCGGGGGAGATACCGGGGAGCTGTTTTTT.

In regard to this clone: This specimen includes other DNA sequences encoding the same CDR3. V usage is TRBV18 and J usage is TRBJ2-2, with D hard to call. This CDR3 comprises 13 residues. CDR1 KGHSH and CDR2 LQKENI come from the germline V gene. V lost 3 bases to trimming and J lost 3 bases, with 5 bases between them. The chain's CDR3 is CASSPRDTGELFF. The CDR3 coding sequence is TGTGCCAGCTCACCCCGAGACACCGGGGAGCTGTTTTTT.

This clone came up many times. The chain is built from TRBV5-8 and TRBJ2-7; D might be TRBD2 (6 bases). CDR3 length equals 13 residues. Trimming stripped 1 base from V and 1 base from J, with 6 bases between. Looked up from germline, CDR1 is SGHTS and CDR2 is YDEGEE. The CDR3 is CASSLRGSYEQYF. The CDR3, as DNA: TGTGCCAGCAGCTTGCGGGGGTCCTACGAGCAGTACTTC.

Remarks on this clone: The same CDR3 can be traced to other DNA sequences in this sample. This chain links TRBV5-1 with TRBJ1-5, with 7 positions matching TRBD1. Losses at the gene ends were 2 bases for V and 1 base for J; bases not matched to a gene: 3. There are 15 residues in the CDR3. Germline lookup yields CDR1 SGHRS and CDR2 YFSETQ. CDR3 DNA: TGCGCCAGCAGCTTAGAGACAGGGAGCAATCAGCCCCAGCATTTT. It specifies CASSLETGSNQPQHF.

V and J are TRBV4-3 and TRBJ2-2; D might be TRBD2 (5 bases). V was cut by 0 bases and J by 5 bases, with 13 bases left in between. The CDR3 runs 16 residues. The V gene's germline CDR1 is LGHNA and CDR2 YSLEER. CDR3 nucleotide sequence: TGCGCCAGCAGCCAAGATCTTCAGCCGGGGACCGGGGAGCTGTTTTTT. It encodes CASSQDLQPGTGELFF.

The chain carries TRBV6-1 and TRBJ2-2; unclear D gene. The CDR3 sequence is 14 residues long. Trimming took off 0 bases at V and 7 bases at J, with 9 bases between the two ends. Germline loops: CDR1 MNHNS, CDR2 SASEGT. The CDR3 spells CASSEASGVGELFF. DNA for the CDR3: TGTGCCAGCAGTGAAGCGAGTGGGGTCGGGGAGCTGTTTTTT.

As DNA, the CDR3 is TGTGCCAGCAGCCCGCAAGGGGCTAACTATGGCTACACCTTC. Translated, it gives CASSPQGANYGYTF. This sequence joins TRBV13 and TRBJ1-2; D possibly corresponds to TRBD1 (5 bases). V lost 5 bases to trimming and J lost 0 bases, with 10 bases between them. The CDR3 is 14 residues long. Per the germline V gene, CDR1 is PRHDT and CDR2 is FYEKMQ (reference sequence).

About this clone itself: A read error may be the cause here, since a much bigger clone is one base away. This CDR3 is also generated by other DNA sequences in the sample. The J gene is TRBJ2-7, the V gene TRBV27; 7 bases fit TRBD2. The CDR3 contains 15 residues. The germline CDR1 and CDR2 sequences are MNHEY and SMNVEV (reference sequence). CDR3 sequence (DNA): TGTGCTAGCAGTTTAATGGGGGGGATCTCCTACGAGCAGTACTTC. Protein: CASSLMGGISYEQYF.